This TCR beta chain was obtained from a study of blood T cell repertoires in COVID-19. Assignment of participants to cohorts was predicated upon participant-reported clinical history. TCRdb's copy holds only in-frame clones and misses some; the assay was immunoSEQ multiplex PCR. The sample has around 230,000 clones; roughly 90% are singletons. Per the germline V gene, CDR1 is SGHRS and CDR2 is YFSETQ. This CDR3 contains 13 residues. J lost 7 bases, V lost 3 bases, and 5 bases had no gene match. The TCR was taken from a middle-aged woman with acute COVID-19. The sequenced material came from PBMCs or T cells enriched from blood (not recorded which). The chain links TRBV5-1 to TRBJ2-7, with TRBD1 matching over 9 bases. In DNA, the CDR3 is TGCGCCAGCAGCTCCCTGGGACAGGGTGAGCAGTACGTC. Translated, it gives CASSSLGQGEQYV.